This T cell receptor (beta chain) was profiled in a study of glioma-infiltrating T cells after dendritic cell vaccination. Time point here: after dendritic cell vaccination, including at tumor progression/relapse. Between the trimmed V and J ends, which lost 6 bases and 8 bases, there was a span of 17 bases. CDR3 length: 15 amino acids. Germline V lookup: CDR1 MNHNY, CDR2 SVGAGI (reference sequence). This clone was picked up a small number of times. Assay: immunoSEQ multiplex PCR; the TCRdb copy retains only in-frame clones and omits some. The data contain more than 75,000 clones, 80% to 85% of them seen just once; the ten biggest clones take up roughly 6.8%.

The gene calls are TRBV6-6 and TRBJ1-6; TRBD1 is a possible D gene (6 bases). The sequence derives from a human donor with glioblastoma. The sample consisted of blood, taken after dendritic cell vaccination. The CDR3 spells CASSTASGEHSPLHF. The DNA of the CDR3 is TGTGCCAGCAGCACCGCTTCAGGGGAACATTCACCCCTCCACTTT.